The following is a T cell receptor beta chain sequence with its context. This record comes from a study of blood T cell repertoires in COVID-19. Study details: T cells, B-cell-depleted T cells, or PBMCs provided the cDNA or gDNA that served as material.

How the authors handled the data: Amplification from reference gene primers served as the basis for estimated nucleated cell counts. The table came from immunoSEQ multiplex PCR; TCRdb's copy has only in-frame clones and leaves some out. V and J calls and clone size are given by that table; D and trimming were obtained from the DNA. The sample yields tens of thousands of clones, around 80% seen once. Participants came from fewer than 25 US areas, aged about 18 to 89 years. Clinical history as reported by participants underpinned cohort assignment. This CDR3 contains 15 residues. Germline values: CDR1 MNHEY, CDR2 SMNVEV (reference sequence). V lost 3 bases, J lost 7 bases, and 4 bases stayed unmatched.

Material: PBMCs or T cells enriched from blood (not recorded which). This sequence joins TRBV27 and TRBJ1-6; 9 positions match TRBD1. The TCR originated in a woman between 50 and 59 years old with acute COVID-19. As DNA, the CDR3 is TGTGCCAGCAGTTTCCAACAGGGGGCGAATTCACCCCTCCACTTT. Its translation: CASSFQQGANSPLHF.